This record concerns one T cell receptor (beta chain) sequence. Antigen unknown. Here immunoSEQ multiplex PCR was the method, and the copy in TCRdb shows in-frame clones only, minus some. The sample holds about 27,000 clones, 75% to 85% seen once. The CDR3 covers 16 residues. V was clipped by 3 bases and J by 7 bases, with 19 bases between them. The germline V gene encodes CDR1 LNHDA and CDR2 SQIVND (reference sequence). This specimen comes from a study of vaccination effects on CD4 cells after COVID-19. Sequencing in the ViraFEST assay came after antigen-specific CD4+ T cells had been expanded with viral peptide pools, which were used to stimulate PBMC. Following culture for approximately ten days, CD4+ T cells were isolated. The infection with SARS-CoV-2 (confirmed by PCR) occurred in this person between March and December 2020.

Sequencing used CD4+ T cells from PBMCs cultured with HCoV-NL63 spike peptides, obtained before COVID-19 vaccination. The chain links TRBV19 to TRBJ2-1; a possible D gene is TRBD2 (6 bases). The sequence derives from a human donor who had a prior SARS-CoV-2 infection. The CDR3 DNA reads TGTGCCAGTAGTATGATGTTGGGGCTAGCGTTGAATGAGCAGTTCTTC. This sequence encodes CASSMMLGLALNEQFF. The whole variable domain, remainder taken from reference TRBV19 and TRBJ2-1, is DGGITQSPKYLFRKEGQNVTLSCEQNLNHDAMYWYRQDPGQGLRLIYYSQIVNDFQKGDIAEGYSVSREKKESFPLTVTSAQKNPTAFYLCASSMMLGLALNEQFFGPGTRLTVL.